The 23 T cell receptor beta chains in this list originate from one sample, sequenced in a study of T-cell reconstitution after alpha-beta-depleted transplantation in children. As it was prepared, the TCRbeta library received unique molecular identifiers. TCRdb used MiXCR to reprocess the PCR reads, holding one entry per CDR3 protein. The sample shows about 1,000,000 distinct CDR3 sequences, roughly 29% of them seen only once. Material: PBMCs, mostly from graft donor cells, obtained 360 days after TCRalphabeta/CD19-depleted stem cell transplant. Receptors were obtained from a boy under two years old who had a stem cell transplant for SCID, so the T cells may come from the graft donor.

This clonotype has just a few counts. The gene calls are TRBV18 and TRBJ2-7, with 8 bases matching TRBD1. CDR3 length: 15 amino acids. V was pared by 3 bases and J by 2 bases, with 6 bases of the junction left unmatched. CDR1 is KGHSH and CDR2 is LQKENI in the germline V gene. The CDR3 DNA is TGTGCCAGCTCACCCACGACAGGGGCCGCCTACGAGCAGTACTTC. Residues: CASSPTTGAAYEQYF.

The sample holds a few counts of this clonotype. This rearrangement joins TRBV4-1 to TRBJ2-7, with 12 bases identical to TRBD1. The junction had 11 bases not matched to a gene; V was cut back by 4 bases and J by 7 bases. From germline, CDR1 is MGHRA and CDR2 YSYEKL. CDR3 length equals 16 residues. This chain's CDR3 is CASSPLARDRGLEQYF. CDR3 in DNA: TGCGCCAGCAGCCCCCTAGCCCGGGACAGGGGGCTAGAGCAGTACTTC.

This clonotype was detected a few times. The rearrangement uses TRBV28 and TRBJ1-2; no firm D call. V lost 1 base, J lost 4 bases, and 4 bases lay in between. Looked up from germline, CDR1 is MDHEN and CDR2 is SYDVKM. This CDR3 spans 12 amino acids. In DNA, the CDR3 is TGTGCCAGCAGTTTATCTATCTATGGCTACACCTTC. This translates into CASSLSIYGYTF.

This clonotype was counted a few times. This chain joins TRBV18 and TRBJ2-1, with 8 positions matching TRBD1. In germline, CDR1 is KGHSH, CDR2 LQKENI. V shed 5 bases and J 6 bases; nucleotides not matched to a gene: 6. This CDR3 has 14 residues. The CDR3 DNA is TGTGCCAGCTCAGCGACAGGGGCAGGCAATGAGCAGTTCTTC. It encodes CASSATGAGNEQFF.

The J gene is TRBJ2-3, the V gene TRBV20-1; TRBD2 matches at 13 bases. J lost 3 bases, V lost 6 bases, and 21 bases had no gene match. CDR3 length: 20 residues. The germline V gene encodes CDR1 DFQATT and CDR2 SNEGSKA (reference sequence). The CDR3 DNA reads TGCAGTGCCGCACACACCGGACTAGCGGGGGACCTTAGAACAACAGATACGCAGTATTTT. Translated, it gives CSAAHTGLAGDLRTTDTQYF.

CDR3 amino acids: CSLRQNTEAFF. CDR3 nucleotide sequence: TGCAGCCTTAGACAGAACACTGAAGCTTTCTTT. The rearrangement joins TRBV20-1 to TRBJ1-1; D not certain. This CDR3 region has 11 residues. Germline V gives CDR1 DFQATT, CDR2 SNEGSKA (reference sequence).

This rearrangement joins TRBV7-8 to TRBJ1-6; tentatively, D is TRBD1 (6 bases). Trimming cost V 5 bases and J 9 bases, with 20 bases left between them. Germline lookup yields CDR1 SGHVS and CDR2 FQNEAQ. The CDR3 is 16 amino acids. The CDR3 coding sequence is TGTGCCAGCAGCCAAACCCCCCCAGGGGTCGGTTCACCCCTCCACTTT. Amino acid sequence: CASSQTPPGVGSPLHF.

The sample holds a few counts of this clonotype. This chain joins TRBV4-3 and TRBJ1-2; a possible D gene is TRBD1 (5 bases). Trimming removed 5 bases from V and 4 bases from J, with 20 bases in between. Germline V gene sequence: CDR1 LGHNA, CDR2 YSLEER. The CDR3 consists of 16 residues. CDR3 bases: TGCGCCAGCAGCACCTACTCCACTCAGGGATTCTATGGCTACACCTTC. Translating gives CASSTYSTQGFYGYTF.

This clonotype was seen only a few times. The rearrangement uses TRBV15 and TRBJ1-2; 7 positions agree with TRBD1. This CDR3 contains 19 residues. The V segment lost 0 bases and the J segment 4 bases; nucleotides outside the gene matches: 17. The germline V gene has CDR1 LNHNV and CDR2 YYDKDF (reference sequence). The CDR3 loop reads CATSRDWGNIRQGGYGYTF. CDR3 sequence (DNA): TGTGCCACCAGCAGAGATTGGGGGAACATCCGACAGGGTGGCTATGGCTACACCTTC.

The table lists this clonotype with a few counts. J is TRBJ2-7 and V is TRBV6-5; unclear D gene. Germline V gene lookup returns CDR1 MNHEY and CDR2 SVGAGI. The CDR3 has 13 amino acids. V lost 0 bases and J lost 7, with 10 bases in between. The chain's CDR3 is CASSYSRVGEQYF. The DNA for the CDR3 is TGTGCCAGCAGTTACTCCCGGGTGGGAGAGCAGTACTTC.

V and J are TRBV28 and TRBJ2-5; D uncertain. The germline CDR1 and CDR2 sequences are MDHEN and SYDVKM. This CDR3 is 13 amino acids long. The V and J ends lost 3 bases and 7 bases respectively, with 12 bases between them. The CDR3 DNA reads as TGTGCCAGCAGTTTGCCAATCGGTGCGACCCAGTACTTC. Residues: CASSLPIGATQYF.

The chain is built from TRBV2 and TRBJ2-3; D could derive from TRBD1 or TRBD2 (5 bases each). In germline, CDR1 is SNHLY, CDR2 FYNNEI. The CDR3 has 15 amino acids. V lost 7 bases to trimming and J lost 5 bases, with 19 bases between them. The CDR3 region has the DNA TGTGCCAGCAAGATTACGGGGCTGGTGGGAGATACGCAGTATTTT. Protein: CASKITGLVGDTQYF. Filled out from reference TRBV2 and TRBJ2-3, the complete variable domain reads EPEVTQTPSHQVTQMGQEVILRCVPISNHLYFYWYRQILGQKVEFLVSFYNNEISEKSEIFDDQFSVERPDGSNFTLKIRSTKLEDSAMYFCASKITGLVGDTQYFGPGTRLTVL.

This clonotype turned up a few times. The J gene is TRBJ2-3, the V gene TRBV7-2; 7 bases line up with TRBD1. V was clipped by 5 bases and J by 1 base; unmatched bases: 9. This CDR3 contains 16 residues. The germline CDR1 and CDR2 sequences are SGHTA and FQGNSA. DNA of the CDR3: TGTGCCAGCAGCACCCGGACAGGCGGAGGCACAGATACGCAGTATTTT. Its translation: CASSTRTGGGTDTQYF.

This clonotype has more than one count but fewer than ten. This CDR3 reads CASSLYRLAGGHNEQFF. In DNA, the CDR3 is TGTGCCAGCAGCTTATATAGACTAGCGGGGGGCCACAATGAGCAGTTCTTC. The chain combines TRBV7-2 with TRBJ2-1, with TRBD2 matching 13 bases. The CDR3 sequence is 17 residues long. The germline CDR1 and CDR2 sequences are SGHTA and FQGNSA. After removal of 2 bases from V and 5 bases from J, the junction contained 6 bases not matched to a gene.

This clonotype was seen just once. This chain connects TRBV2 to TRBJ1-1; D might be TRBD1 (5 bases). This CDR3 comprises 14 residues. Trimming shortened V by 4 bases and J by 5 bases, and 14 bases separated the two germline ends. Germline CDR1 reads SNHLY; CDR2 reads FYNNEI. The CDR3 sequence is CASSVAAGETEAFF. CDR3 nucleotides: TGTGCCAGCAGTGTGGCTGCGGGGGAGACTGAAGCTTTCTTT.

J is TRBJ2-7 and V is TRBV7-9; D not resolved. This CDR3 spans 15 amino acids. Trimming cost V 1 base and J 5 bases, with 15 bases left between them. Germline-derived CDR1 and CDR2 are SEHNR and FQNEAQ (reference sequence). CDR3 sequence (DNA): TGTGCCAGCAGCTTAGTACGGACCCTGAACCACGAGCAGTACTTC. It codes for CASSLVRTLNHEQYF.

The gene calls are TRBV12-3 or TRBV12-4 and TRBJ1-2; 7 bases fit TRBD1. The CDR3 spans 15 residues. V dropped 6 bases and J dropped 3; count of bases not matched to a gene: 10. This CDR3 reads CASSVNTGAHYGYTF. The CDR3, as DNA: TGTGCCAGCAGCGTTAATACAGGGGCGCACTATGGCTACACCTTC.

This clonotype was counted many times. The chain recombines TRBV11-2 with TRBJ2-7; 9 nucleotides line up with TRBD2. The CDR3 contains 16 residues. Germline-derived CDR1 and CDR2 are SGHAT and FQNNGV. V lost 1 base to trimming and J lost 2 bases; unmatched junction nucleotides: 6. The chain's CDR3 is CASSLGGLATTYEQYF. In nucleotides, the CDR3 is TGTGCCAGCAGCTTAGGGGGACTAGCAACTACCTACGAGCAGTACTTC.

The genes are TRBV5-6 and TRBJ1-4; D possibly corresponds to TRBD1 (6 bases). Germline assignment: CDR1 SGHDT and CDR2 YYEEEE. This CDR3 has 18 amino acids. The V gene lost 2 bases and the J gene lost 5 bases, with 22 bases spanning the gap. CDR3 DNA: TGTGCCAGCAGCTTCACCTTGCCCGTGCGGACAGAAAATGAAAAACTGTTTTTT. This sequence encodes CASSFTLPVRTENEKLFF.

The chain joins TRBV20-1 to TRBJ2-7; D is perhaps TRBD1 (5 bases). V gave up 0 bases and J gave up 6 bases, with 12 bases separating them. The CDR3 totals 13 residues. CDR1 and CDR2 from the germline V gene are DFQATT and SNEGSKA (reference sequence). This CDR3 is CSARDSPRGEQYF. The DNA for the CDR3 is TGCAGTGCTAGAGATTCCCCTAGGGGCGAGCAGTACTTC.

This clonotype has more than one count but fewer than ten. V and J are TRBV12-3 or TRBV12-4 and TRBJ2-3; no clear D gene. V was clipped by 2 bases and J by 8 bases, with 14 bases between them. The CDR3 is made up of 14 amino acids. This CDR3 reads CASSLKGSLGTQYF. CDR3 coding DNA: TGTGCCAGCAGTTTAAAAGGGTCGTTGGGTACGCAGTATTTT.

In its sample, this clonotype was seen a few times. The chain employs TRBV5-6 and TRBJ2-4; TRBD1 is a possible D gene (5 bases). Germline CDR1 SGHDT, CDR2 YYEEEE. V lost 1 base and J 2 bases, leaving 13 bases between the germline ends. CDR3 size: 16 residues. CDR3 region: CASSLLLRQPKNIQYF. The DNA for the CDR3 is TGTGCCAGCAGCTTGCTGTTGAGACAGCCCAAAAACATTCAGTACTTC.

This clonotype was counted a few times. J is TRBJ1-6 and V is TRBV21-1. TRBV21-1 is deemed a pseudogene. The CDR3 extends over 17 amino acids. CDR3 bases: TGTGCCAGCAGCAAAGCGGGCACATTGAAAGAACGATCACCCCTCCACTTT. Translated, it gives CASSKAGTLKERSPLHF.